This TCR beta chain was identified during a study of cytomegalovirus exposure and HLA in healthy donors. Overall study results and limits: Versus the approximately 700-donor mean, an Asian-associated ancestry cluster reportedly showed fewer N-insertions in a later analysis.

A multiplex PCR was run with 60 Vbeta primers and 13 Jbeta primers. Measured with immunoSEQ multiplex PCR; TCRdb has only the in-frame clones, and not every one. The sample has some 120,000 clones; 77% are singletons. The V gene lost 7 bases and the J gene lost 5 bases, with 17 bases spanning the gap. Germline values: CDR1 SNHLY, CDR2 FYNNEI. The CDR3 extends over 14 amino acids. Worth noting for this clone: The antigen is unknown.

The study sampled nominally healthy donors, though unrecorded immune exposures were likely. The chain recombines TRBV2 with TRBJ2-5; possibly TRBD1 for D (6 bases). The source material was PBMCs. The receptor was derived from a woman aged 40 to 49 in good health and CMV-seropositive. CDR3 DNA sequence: TGTGCCAGCAAGAGACAGGTCTACAAGGAGACCCAGTACTTC. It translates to CASKRQVYKETQYF.